Listed here are 17 T cell receptor beta chains from one sample, sequenced in a study of blood T cell repertoires in COVID-19. Only in-frame clones appear in the TCRdb table, and some are missing; sequencing was by immunoSEQ multiplex PCR. The table has more than 200,000 clones, almost 90% seen once; the top ten hold 2.7%. Sequencing was performed on peripheral blood. These receptors originate from a woman in her sixties with acute or convalescent COVID-19.

The chain recombines TRBV7-9 with TRBJ2-7, with 10 nucleotides matching TRBD1. This CDR3 comprises 13 residues. CDR1 and CDR2 from the germline V gene are SEHNR and FQNEAQ (reference sequence). After removal of 4 bases from V and 5 bases from J, the junction contained 2 bases not matched to a gene. In DNA form, the CDR3 reads TGTGCCAGCAGCTGGACAGGGGGGAACGAGCAGTACTTC. This gives the protein CASSWTGGNEQYF.

This clone has only a few counts. The rearrangement links TRBV5-5 to TRBJ2-7, with a tentative D call TRBD1 (5 bases). Germline V CDR1 and CDR2: SGHKS, YYEKEE (reference sequence). Trimming removed 0 bases at V and 0 bases at J, with 13 bases between. This CDR3 region has 16 residues. This CDR3 reads CASSLEGGANSYEQYF. CDR3 nucleotides: TGTGCCAGCAGCTTGGAGGGTGGGGCCAACTCCTACGAGCAGTACTTC.

J is TRBJ2-1 and V is TRBV15, with 9 bases that match TRBD2. Germline CDR1 is LNHNV and CDR2 is YYDKDF (reference sequence). The V segment lost 1 base and the J segment 4 bases; nucleotides outside the gene matches: 5. The CDR3 is 16 amino acids. For the CDR3, the DNA is TGTGCCACCAGCAGAGTTCCGACTAGCGGATACAATGAGCAGTTCTTC. Protein product: CATSRVPTSGYNEQFF.

The chain has TRBV23-1 and TRBJ1-2, with TRBD1 as a possible D gene (5 bases). TRBV23-1 qualifies as an ORF whose function is uncertain. V lost 1 base and J 5 bases, leaving 26 bases between the germline ends. This CDR3 is built from 19 residues. CDR3 region: CASSQWNKKWVIGGYGYTF. The CDR3 nucleotides are TGCGCCAGCAGTCAATGGAACAAAAAGTGGGTCATTGGGGGGTATGGCTACACCTTC.

CDR3 region: CATSDWLNEQFF. CDR3 coding DNA: TGTGCCACCAGTGATTGGCTCAATGAGCAGTTCTTC. The chain joins TRBV24-1 to TRBJ2-1; D not resolved. CDR3 length: 12 residues. Looked up from germline, CDR1 is KGHDR and CDR2 is SFDVKD. Trimming removed 2 bases from V and 6 bases from J, with 4 bases in between.

The CDR3 DNA sequence: TGTGCCAGCAGTTTGATACGGGGGACTGAAGCTTTCTTT. Translation gives CASSLIRGTEAFF. This chain links TRBV28 with TRBJ1-1; tentatively, D is TRBD1 (5 bases). Trimming took 3 bases from V and 5 from J, leaving 10 bases between them. The CDR3 consists of 13 residues. Germline V gene lookup returns CDR1 MDHEN and CDR2 SYDVKM.

This chain uses TRBV29-1 with TRBJ2-7; no clear D. Looked up from germline, CDR1 is SQVTM and CDR2 is ANQGSEA. V was trimmed by 4 bases and J by 3 bases, leaving 10 bases between them. This CDR3 is 12 amino acids long. CDR3 residues: CSVVSIHYEQYF. CDR3 bases: TGCAGCGTTGTCTCTATCCACTACGAGCAGTACTTC.

This CDR3 is CASSWTGTANTEAFF. The DNA for the CDR3 is TGTGCCAGCAGTTGGACCGGGACAGCCAACACTGAAGCTTTCTTT. The chain is built from TRBV28 and TRBJ1-1, with 7 bases identical to TRBD1. The CDR3 spans 15 residues. Germline V gene sequence: CDR1 MDHEN, CDR2 SYDVKM. The V and J ends lost 4 bases and 2 bases, in that order; junction bases with no gene match: 7.

This clone was detected only once. J is TRBJ2-5 and V is TRBV10-3, with TRBD2 identical over 8 bases. This CDR3 spans 15 amino acids. V was pared by 2 bases and J by 8 bases, with 10 bases of the junction left unmatched. The germline V gene encodes CDR1 ENHRY and CDR2 SYGVKD. DNA of the CDR3: TGTGCCATCAGTGAGACGGGGGGGTCCGGTAGTACCCAGTACTTC. It specifies CAISETGGSGSTQYF.

This clone was detected only a few times. The rearrangement links TRBV24-1 to TRBJ2-7; 8 bases map to TRBD2. V dropped 12 bases and J dropped 5; count of bases not matched to a gene: 8. The CDR3 runs to 12 residues. Germline V gene lookup returns CDR1 KGHDR and CDR2 SFDVKD. The CDR3 region is CAPGGGFHEQYF. The CDR3 nucleotides read TGTGCCCCCGGGGGGGGGTTTCACGAGCAGTACTTC.

CDR3 loop: CASSLDRQETQYF. CDR3 nucleotides: TGTGCCAGTAGTCTGGACAGGCAAGAGACCCAGTACTTC. The chain carries TRBV19 and TRBJ2-5; TRBD1 matches 7 bases. Germline trimming cut 5 bases from V and 2 bases from J; bases unmatched to any gene: 2. Germline V lookup: CDR1 LNHDA, CDR2 SQIVND (reference sequence). This CDR3 spans 13 amino acids. The variable domain in full, with the rest retrieved from reference TRBV19 and TRBJ2-5, is DGGITQSPKYLFRKEGQNVTLSCEQNLNHDAMYWYRQDPGQGLRLIYYSQIVNDFQKGDIAEGYSVSREKKESFPLTVTSAQKNPTAFYLCASSLDRQETQYFGPGTRLLVL.

This rearrangement joins TRBV3-1 (or the pseudogene TRBV3-2) to TRBJ2-1; the D gene is possibly TRBD2 (6 bases). The CDR3 runs to 17 residues. Germline-derived CDR1 and CDR2 are LGHDT and YNNKEL (reference sequence). The V end lost 1 base, the J end lost 1 base, and 14 bases lay between the germline ends. CDR3 DNA sequence: TGTGCCAGCAGCCAAGGATTCGGGGGAGGATCCTACAATGAGCAGTTCTTC. Encoded protein: CASSQGFGGGSYNEQFF.

The CDR3 reads CASSHNRVGGTEAFF. For the CDR3, the DNA is TGTGCCAGCAGCCATAACCGGGTCGGCGGAACTGAAGCTTTCTTT. The rearrangement uses TRBV3-1 (or the pseudogene TRBV3-2) and TRBJ1-1; D is uncertain. CDR1 is LGHDT, CDR2 YNNKEL, per germline (reference sequence). This CDR3 is 15 amino acids long. V gave up 3 bases and J gave up 5 bases, with 16 bases separating them.

The CDR3 nucleotides read TGTGCCAGCCGCATTGGGACAGGGAACACTGAAGCTTTCTTT. It yields the protein CASRIGTGNTEAFF. V usage is TRBV7-9 and J usage is TRBJ1-1; 8 bases match TRBD1. V shed 8 bases and J 1 base; nucleotides not matched to a gene: 6. The germline CDR1 and CDR2 sequences are SEHNR and FQNEAQ (reference sequence). This CDR3 comprises 14 residues.

CDR3 coding DNA: TGTGCCAGCAGCTCTTTTAGCGGGAGGAGGACCGGGGAGCTGTTTTTT. Its protein is CASSSFSGRRTGELFF. The chain uses TRBV7-2 and TRBJ2-2, with 10 nucleotides matching TRBD2. Germline loops: CDR1 SGHTA, CDR2 FQGNSA. This CDR3 region has 16 residues. Germline trimming cut 4 bases from V and 5 bases from J; bases unmatched to any gene: 7.

This clone was picked up a small number of times. This chain uses TRBV10-3 with TRBJ2-7; the match to TRBD2 covers 10 bases. CDR3 length: 15 residues. Germline loops: CDR1 ENHRY, CDR2 SYGVKD. The junction had 5 bases not matched to a gene; V was cut back by 0 bases and J by 6 bases. CDR3 DNA sequence: TGTGCCATCAGTGAGTCGGTAGCGGGAGGCGTCGAGCAGTACTTC. Protein sequence: CAISESVAGGVEQYF.

The V call is TRBV11-1, the J call TRBJ2-7; TRBD1 matches at 7 bases. Germline values: CDR1 SGHAT, CDR2 FQDESV (reference sequence). The CDR3 length is 15 residues. Unmatched junction bases numbered 14, after V lost 5 bases and J lost 7 bases. DNA for the CDR3: TGTGCCAGCAGCCGCCTCGGGCAGGGGGTCGGGGAGCAGTACTTC. It specifies CASSRLGQGVGEQYF.